Included here is one TCR beta chain sequence, with context. The target antigen is unknown. This sample was taken from a study of vaccination and CD4 T cells after COVID-19. Researchers used the Oncomine TCR Beta short-read assay to sequence DNA from cultured CD4+ T cells. TCRdb re-analysed the PCR reads in MiXCR, keeping a single row per CDR3 protein. The sample lists around 15,000 distinct CDR3 sequences, around 50% occurring once. This sample's time point: late sampling 161 to 241 days after vaccination in three convalescent patients. Stated treatment: roughly 10-day PBMC culture with coronavirus spike peptide pools or control peptides (ViraFEST assay). This CDR3 is 16 amino acids long. Germline CDR1 and CDR2: SGHRS and YFSETQ. Trimming took 2 bases from V and 0 from J, leaving 14 bases between them.

The clonotype comes from a human donor who had recovered from COVID-19. The chain employs TRBV5-1 and TRBJ1-1; D might be TRBD1 (5 bases). The material was CD4+ T cells from blood, cultured in vitro, obtained about 7 months after SARS-CoV-2 vaccination. The CDR3 here is CASSFSLGGMNTEAFF. CDR3 nucleotide sequence: TGCGCCAGCAGCTTTTCCCTTGGGGGGATGAACACTGAAGCTTTCTTT. The whole variable domain, filled in from reference TRBV5-1 and TRBJ1-1, reads KAGVTQTPRYLIKTRGQQVTLSCSPISGHRSVSWYQQTPGQGLQFLFEYFSETQRNKGNFPGRFSGRQFSNSRSEMNVSTLELGDSALYLCASSFSLGGMNTEAFFGQGTRLTVV.